Below, 12 T cell receptor beta chains from the same sample are listed, as sequenced in a study of OX40 agonist ivuxolimab in advanced cancers. Data came from immunoSEQ multiplex PCR; TCRdb stores just in-frame clones and leaves some out. The sample has around 87,000 clones, approximately 94% seen once. The material was CD4+ or CD8+ T cells sorted from blood, obtained in a trial of the OX40 agonist ivuxolimab. These TCRs come from an adult with an advanced solid tumor such as melanoma, head and neck, liver or kidney cancer.

The sample holds a few counts of this clone. The CDR3: CASSLSGTKNIQYF. The CDR3 DNA sequence: TGTGCCAGCAGTTTATCAGGGACCAAAAACATTCAGTACTTC. V is TRBV27 and J is TRBJ2-4; no definite D call. This CDR3 contains 14 residues. Trimming took off 0 bases at V and 2 bases at J, with 5 bases between the two ends. The V gene's germline CDR1 is MNHEY and CDR2 SMNVEV (reference sequence).

For this clone: An end of the junction differs from the germline gene, which may be a read error. The V call is TRBV5-4, the J call TRBJ2-7; 9 bases are shared with TRBD1. The CDR3 spans 17 residues. The germline gives CDR1 SGHNT, CDR2 YYREEE (reference sequence). The CDR3 region is CASRGEFTGTGFYEQYF. CDR3 nucleotides: TGTGCTAGCAGAGGGGAATTTACCGGGACAGGGTTCTACGAGCAGTACTTC.

The V call is TRBV27, the J call TRBJ2-2, with 8 bases lining up with TRBD2. Germline V lookup: CDR1 MNHEY, CDR2 SMNVEV (reference sequence). J was trimmed by 4 bases and V by 3 bases; bases with no gene match: 7. The CDR3 is 16 residues long. The CDR3: CASSFRRLAGTGELFF. The CDR3 nucleotides are TGTGCCAGCAGTTTTAGGCGGCTAGCGGGCACCGGGGAGCTGTTTTTT.

This clone was observed a single time. This chain links TRBV25-1 with TRBJ2-5, with D unresolved. This CDR3 comprises 13 residues. Germline V lookup: CDR1 MGHDK, CDR2 SYGVNS. With 1 base removed from V and 5 bases from J, the gap between germline ends came to 8 bases. The CDR3 reads CASSESGRETQYF. The CDR3, as DNA: TGTGCCAGCAGTGAATCTGGACGGGAGACCCAGTACTTC.

The V gene is TRBV4-3, the J gene TRBJ2-2; possibly TRBD2 for D (6 bases). Germline CDR1 LGHNA, CDR2 YSLEER. Trimming took 0 bases from V and 3 from J, leaving 14 bases between them. The CDR3 has 17 residues. The CDR3 here is CASSQEVERVYTGELFF. The CDR3 coding sequence is TGCGCCAGCAGCCAAGAGGTCGAGCGGGTGTACACCGGGGAGCTGTTTTTT.

The gene calls are TRBV13 and TRBJ1-2; no clear D. There are 15 residues in the CDR3. The germline V gene encodes CDR1 PRHDT and CDR2 FYEKMQ (reference sequence). Between the trimmed V and J ends, which lost 2 bases and 4 bases, there was a span of 14 bases. CDR3 in DNA: TGTGCCAGCAGCTTACGGATCCGGCAGCCCTATGGCTACACCTTC. This codes for CASSLRIRQPYGYTF. The full variable domain, completed using reference TRBV13 and TRBJ1-2, is AAGVIQSPRHLIKEKRETATLKCYPIPRHDTVYWYQQGPGQDPQFLISFYEKMQSDKGSIPDRFSAQQFSDYHSELNMSSLELGDSALYFCASSLRIRQPYGYTFGSGTRLTVV.

The chain recombines TRBV6-1 with TRBJ1-1, with D maybe TRBD1 (5 bases). The V gene's germline CDR1 is MNHNS and CDR2 SASEGT. The length of the CDR3 is 13 residues. V was clipped by 2 bases and J by 4 bases, with 8 bases between them. The CDR3 DNA reads TGTGCCAGCAGTGAACGCAGGGTCACTGAAGCTTTCTTT. It codes for CASSERRVTEAFF.

The chain uses TRBV9 and TRBJ1-1; no definite D call. Germline V lookup: CDR1 SGDLS, CDR2 YYNGEE. V was shortened by 0 bases and J by 0 bases, with 9 bases between the two germline ends. This CDR3 region has 15 residues. In nucleotides, the CDR3 is TGTGCCAGCAGCGTAGAAGGGAACATGAACACTGAAGCTTTCTTT. It specifies CASSVEGNMNTEAFF. The entire variable domain, with the rest obtained from reference TRBV9 and TRBJ1-1, is as follows: DSGVTQTPKHLITATGQRVTLRCSPRSGDLSVYWYQQSLDQGLQFLIQYYNGEERAKGNILERFSAQQFPDLHSELNLSSLELGDSALYFCASSVEGNMNTEAFFGQGTRLTVV.

The chain carries TRBV7-9 and TRBJ2-7; D is unresolved. Germline-derived CDR1 and CDR2 are SEHNR and FQNEAQ (reference sequence). V was cut by 5 bases and J by 0 bases, with 8 bases left in between. The CDR3 totals 13 residues. The CDR3 here is CASSPENSYEQYF. CDR3 nucleotide sequence: TGTGCCAGCAGCCCCGAGAACTCCTACGAGCAGTACTTC.

V usage is TRBV10-2 and J usage is TRBJ1-1; TRBD1 might be the D (5 bases). CDR3 length: 13 residues. With 10 bases removed from V and 4 bases from J, the gap between germline ends came to 16 bases. CDR1 and CDR2 from the germline V gene are WSHSY and SAAADI. The CDR3 DNA reads as TGCGCCACCCAGGGTGGCTCTGGCACTGAAGCTTTCTTT. Translated: CATQGGSGTEAFF.

The chain combines TRBV2 with TRBJ2-7; TRBD2 matches at 7 bases. This CDR3 has 15 amino acids. With 3 bases clipped from V and 2 bases from J, the junction kept 7 bases outside the gene matches. Germline V gene sequence: CDR1 SNHLY, CDR2 FYNNEI. CDR3 bases: TGTGCCAGCAGTGAGCCTACCGGGAGGCCCTACGAGCAGTACTTC. Its translation: CASSEPTGRPYEQYF.

The chain links TRBV19 to TRBJ1-1, with no clear D. V was clipped by 6 bases and J by 1 base, with 15 bases between them. Per germline, CDR1 LNHDA and CDR2 SQIVND (reference sequence). The CDR3 consists of 15 residues. Written as DNA, the CDR3 is TGTGCCAGTAGGATTTCCGGTCCATCGAACACTGAAGCTTTCTTT. This translates into CASRISGPSNTEAFF.